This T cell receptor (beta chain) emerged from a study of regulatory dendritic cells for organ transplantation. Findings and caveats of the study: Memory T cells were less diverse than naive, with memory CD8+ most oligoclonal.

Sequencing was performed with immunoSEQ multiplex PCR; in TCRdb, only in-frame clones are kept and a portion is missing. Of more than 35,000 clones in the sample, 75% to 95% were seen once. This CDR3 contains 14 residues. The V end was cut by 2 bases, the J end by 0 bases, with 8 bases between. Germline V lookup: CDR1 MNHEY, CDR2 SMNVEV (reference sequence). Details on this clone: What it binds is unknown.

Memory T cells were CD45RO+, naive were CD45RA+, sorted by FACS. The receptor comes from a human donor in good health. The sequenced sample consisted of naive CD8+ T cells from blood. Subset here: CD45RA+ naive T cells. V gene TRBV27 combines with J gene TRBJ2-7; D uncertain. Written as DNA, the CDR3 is TGTGCCAGCAGTTTAACTGGCGGCTCCTACGAGCAGTACTTC. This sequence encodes CASSLTGGSYEQYF.